Following are 20 T cell receptor beta chains from one sample sequenced in a study of T cell responses to AZD1222 COVID-19 vaccine. The protocol was immunoSEQ multiplex PCR, while the TCRdb copy is restricted to in-frame clones and leaves out a portion. The sample yields 200,000 or so clones, 92% seen once. The sequencing used peripheral blood, collected on day 0 of AZD1222 vaccination. These receptors came from an adult in good health.

V gene TRBV19 combines with J gene TRBJ1-5; perhaps TRBD1 as D (5 bases). The CDR3 is 14 amino acids. V lost 7 bases and J lost 6, with 16 bases in between. Germline CDR1 is LNHDA and CDR2 is SQIVND (reference sequence). CDR3 sequence reads: CASTRGGGAQPQHF. Here the CDR3 DNA reads TGTGCCAGTACCCGGGGGGGAGGGGCTCAGCCCCAGCATTTT.

The chain couples TRBV5-1 to TRBJ2-6; a weak D match, TRBD1 (6 bases). Germline V gene data show CDR1 as SGHRS and CDR2 as YFSETQ. The CDR3 sequence is 17 residues long. Trimming took 0 bases from V and 2 from J, leaving 12 bases between them. CDR3 amino acids: CASSLGSTGPGANVLTF. The CDR3 region has the DNA TGCGCCAGCAGCTTGGGGTCGACAGGACCTGGGGCCAACGTCCTGACTTTC.

The CDR3 nucleotides are TGTGCCACCCGGCAAGGGGCAGACACCGGGGAGCTGTTTTTT. It specifies CATRQGADTGELFF. The rearrangement uses TRBV10-3 and TRBJ2-2, with a weak D call TRBD1 (5 bases). The germline gives CDR1 ENHRY, CDR2 SYGVKD. The CDR3 totals 14 residues. The V end was cut by 10 bases, the J end by 3 bases, with 15 bases between.

V and J are TRBV3-1 (or the pseudogene TRBV3-2) and TRBJ2-3; D uncertain. The CDR3 covers 14 residues. Trimming left V 1 base short and J 1 base short, with 6 bases between. Germline-derived CDR1 and CDR2 are LGHDT and YNNKEL (reference sequence). CDR3 protein: CASSQGPGTDTQYF. CDR3 DNA sequence: TGTGCCAGCAGCCAAGGCCCAGGCACAGATACGCAGTATTTT.

The J gene is TRBJ1-1, the V gene TRBV21-1. TRBV21-1 is a listed pseudogene. The CDR3 extends over 10 amino acids. CDR3 nucleotides: TGTGCCGGAAGGATGACTGAAGCTTTCTTT. It encodes CAGRMTEAFF.

V and J are TRBV7-3 and TRBJ2-3; D might be TRBD1 (5 bases). Germline lookup yields CDR1 SGHTA and CDR2 FQGTGA. The V end lost 11 bases, the J end lost 2 bases, and 14 bases lay between the germline ends. This CDR3 region has 13 residues. This chain's CDR3 is CALKGEPTDTQYF. Here the CDR3 DNA reads TGTGCCTTGAAAGGGGAACCCACAGATACGCAGTATTTT.

This clone was observed once. This chain joins TRBV7-2 and TRBJ2-5, with 10 bases aligning to TRBD2. The ends lost 6 bases at V and 2 bases at J; junction bases unmatched: 6. Germline V gene sequence: CDR1 SGHTA, CDR2 FQGNSA. This CDR3 contains 15 residues. CDR3 protein: CASRRGTSVQETQYF. The CDR3 DNA follows: TGTGCCAGCAGGCGTGGGACTAGCGTTCAAGAGACCCAGTACTTC. Full variable domain (rest looked up from reference TRBV7-2 and TRBJ2-5): GAGVSQSPSNKVTEKGKDVELRCDPISGHTALYWYRQSLGQGLEFLIYFQGNSAPDKSGLPSDRFSAERTGGSVSTLTIQRTQQEDSAVYLCASRRGTSVQETQYFGPGTRLLVL.

This chain uses TRBV6-5 with TRBJ2-1; D gene uncertain. CDR1 and CDR2 from the germline V gene are MNHEY and SVGAGI. V was trimmed by 4 bases and J by 5 bases, leaving 9 bases between them. The CDR3 runs 13 residues. The CDR3 DNA is TGTGCCAGCAGTTTGTGGGGTAACAATGAGCAGTTCTTC. Translation gives CASSLWGNNEQFF.

The J gene is TRBJ2-4, the V gene TRBV6-5, with 7 positions matching TRBD1. This CDR3 contains 14 residues. Looked up from germline, CDR1 is MNHEY and CDR2 is SVGAGI. Trimming cost V 5 bases and J 2 bases; bases outside gene matches: 3. The CDR3 here is CASSRQGTKNIQYF. CDR3 DNA sequence: TGTGCCAGCAGTCGACAGGGCACCAAAAACATTCAGTACTTC.

CDR3 loop: CAIGAGMRGYTF. CDR3 DNA sequence: TGTGCCATCGGGGCAGGGATGAGGGGCTACACCTTC. The rearrangement uses TRBV10-3 and TRBJ1-2, with D possibly being TRBD1 (5 bases). Germline values: CDR1 ENHRY, CDR2 SYGVKD. The V end was cut by 8 bases, the J end by 8 bases, with 15 bases between. CDR3 length: 12 residues.

The chain uses TRBV2 and TRBJ1-1; 10 positions agree with TRBD1. From germline, CDR1 is SNHLY and CDR2 FYNNEI. V dropped 1 base and J dropped 7; count of bases not matched to a gene: 9. This CDR3 comprises 16 residues. The CDR3 DNA follows: TGTGCCAGCAGTGAAGAGGGACAGGGGTGGGAGGATGAAGCTTTCTTT. It specifies CASSEEGQGWEDEAFF. Combining the CDR3 with reference TRBV2 and TRBJ1-1 gives the whole variable domain EPEVTQTPSHQVTQMGQEVILRCVPISNHLYFYWYRQILGQKVEFLVSFYNNEISEKSEIFDDQFSVERPDGSNFTLKIRSTKLEDSAMYFCASSEEGQGWEDEAFFGQGTRLTVV.

This chain connects TRBV27 to TRBJ2-1, with 7 nucleotides matching TRBD1. Germline V CDR1 and CDR2: MNHEY, SMNVEV (reference sequence). V was pared by 7 bases and J by 5 bases, with 8 bases of the junction left unmatched. The CDR3 spans 14 residues. Here the CDR3 DNA reads TGTGCCAGCACCCACGGGACAGACAACAATGAGCAGTTCTTC. Amino acids: CASTHGTDNNEQFF.

The genes are TRBV24-1 and TRBJ1-2; the match to TRBD1 covers 10 bases. Losses at the gene ends were 3 bases for V and 9 bases for J; bases not matched to a gene: 6. This CDR3 region has 14 residues. CDR1 KGHDR and CDR2 SFDVKD come from the germline V gene. DNA for the CDR3: TGTGCCACCAGTGATCGGACAGGGGGTATAAGCTACACCTTC. As protein: CATSDRTGGISYTF.

The chain is built from TRBV2 and TRBJ1-2, with D hard to call. Germline-derived CDR1 and CDR2 are SNHLY and FYNNEI. The V gene lost 3 bases and the J gene lost 9 bases, with 8 bases spanning the gap. The CDR3 length is 11 residues. The CDR3 protein is CASSDRSSYTF. The CDR3 nucleotides are TGTGCCAGCAGTGACAGGAGTAGCTACACCTTC. The entire variable domain, with the rest obtained from reference TRBV2 and TRBJ1-2, is as follows: EPEVTQTPSHQVTQMGQEVILRCVPISNHLYFYWYRQILGQKVEFLVSFYNNEISEKSEIFDDQFSVERPDGSNFTLKIRSTKLEDSAMYFCASSDRSSYTFGSGTRLTVV.

The chain joins TRBV6-5 to TRBJ1-1, with TRBD1 matching 10 bases. The V segment lost 2 bases and the J segment 11 bases; nucleotides outside the gene matches: 5. Germline assignment: CDR1 MNHEY and CDR2 SVGAGI. CDR3 length equals 13 residues. CDR3 residues: CASSYQGQGKAFF. CDR3 in DNA: TGTGCCAGCAGTTACCAGGGACAGGGGAAGGCTTTCTTT.

This clone was seen a single time. The gene calls are TRBV28 and TRBJ2-6, with D perhaps matching TRBD2 (6 bases). The CDR3 covers 15 residues. CDR1 is MDHEN, CDR2 SYDVKM, per germline. With 2 bases removed from V and 13 bases from J, the gap between germline ends came to 18 bases. As DNA, the CDR3 is TGTGCCAGCAGTTTAGAGGCCTCATTACGGGGGGTCCTGACTTTC. Protein product: CASSLEASLRGVLTF.

The rearrangement joins TRBV6-1 to TRBJ1-5; 7 bases are a match to TRBD1. The CDR3 is made up of 13 amino acids. V gave up 2 bases and J gave up 6 bases; unmatched junction bases: 1. Germline-derived CDR1 and CDR2 are MNHNS and SASEGT. CDR3 loop: CASSEQGVQPQHF. The CDR3 DNA is TGTGCCAGCAGTGAACAGGGGGTTCAGCCCCAGCATTTT.

This chain uses TRBV10-2 with TRBJ1-2, with D hard to call. The CDR3 contains 12 residues. The germline V gene encodes CDR1 WSHSY and CDR2 SAAADI. V lost 2 bases and J lost 4, with 5 bases in between. The CDR3 nucleotides are TGCGCCAGCAGTGAGAGTCCCTATGGCTACACCTTC. It translates to CASSESPYGYTF.

This chain uses TRBV13 with TRBJ2-2, with D possibly TRBD1 on 5 matching bases. Trimming left V 5 bases short and J 7 bases short, with 17 bases between. This CDR3 has 15 residues. Germline V gene sequence: CDR1 PRHDT, CDR2 FYEKMQ (reference sequence). The CDR3: CASSRTTELGGELFF. In DNA, the CDR3 is TGTGCCAGCAGCCGTACGACAGAGCTTGGCGGGGAGCTGTTTTTT.

The rearrangement uses TRBV24-1 and TRBJ1-2, with 9 bases aligning to TRBD1. Germline values: CDR1 KGHDR, CDR2 SFDVKD. There are 15 residues in the CDR3. J lost 4 bases, V lost 3 bases, and 5 bases had no gene match. CDR3 loop: CATSDPGQGPYGYTF. DNA of the CDR3: TGTGCCACCAGTGATCCCGGACAGGGGCCCTATGGCTACACCTTC.